This TCR beta chain was retrieved from a study of chemoradiotherapy in HPV16-positive cancers. Across the study: Candidate HPV-specific clones and shared TCR motifs came from a couple of HPV16-positive patients.

V shed 0 bases and J shed 8 bases, with 14 bases lying between them. Germline-derived CDR1 and CDR2 are SGHNT and YYREEE (reference sequence). The CDR3 has 14 residues. The count of this clone is one. The assay was immunoSEQ multiplex PCR, and TCRdb's table has in-frame clones only and misses some. The sample records thousands of clones, over 75% being singletons. The gene calls are TRBV5-4 and TRBJ1-2; D is unresolved. The sample here was tumor tissue, taken from a patient who underwent chemoradiotherapy. This TCR was sampled from a human donor with HPV-associated anogenital cancer. CDR3 DNA: TGTGCCAGCAGCTTGGGGGGTCCCCTGCAGGGCTACACCTTC. Translation gives CASSLGGPLQGYTF.